This entry concerns a single TCR beta chain. Its target is not known. The CDR3 is 15 amino acids. Trimming stripped 4 bases from V and 2 bases from J, with 14 bases between. Per germline, CDR1 MNHNS and CDR2 SASEGT. The sample originates from a study of cytomegalovirus exposure and HLA in healthy donors. Separation from the approximately 690-subject first cohort characterized the approximately 120-subject validation cohort, to which the donors belonged. TCRdb's copy holds only in-frame clones and misses some; the assay was immunoSEQ multiplex PCR. The data show about 220,000 clones, about 91% seen once. Study-level results: A later analysis found first-cohort TCR clusters tended to co-occur in the 120 validation repertoires. The authors listed around 150 TCR beta chains as cytomegalovirus-associated.

Sequencing was carried out using PBMCs. The V gene is TRBV6-1, the J gene TRBJ2-5; tentative D call: TRBD2 (6 bases). The sequence derives from a woman younger than 30 in good health and CMV-seronegative. CDR3 DNA sequence: TGTGCCAGCAGTGCCGAATGGAGCGGGCAAGAGACCCAGTACTTC. Encoded protein: CASSAEWSGQETQYF.